This note documents a single T cell receptor (beta chain) sequence. The antigen remains unidentified. The sample belongs to a study of blood T cells in healthy people across ages. Broader study findings: PBMC samples, being unsorted, prevented any conclusive comparison of naive and antigen-experienced cells. CMV status of donors was not determined, possibly confounding expanded clonotype changes.

Primers used in a second PCR of roughly 6 to 11 cycles were a sample-barcoded 5' primer and a J-beta primer mix. All cDNA molecules were each tagged by a template-switch adaptor with 12 random nucleotides. TCRdb ran MiXCR on the 5' RACE reads and lists one entry per CDR3 protein. The sample consists of roughly 700,000 distinct CDR3 sequences, around 45% of them appearing once. The study recruited healthy Caucasian donors from Russia who were aged roughly 6 to 95. Germline-derived CDR1 and CDR2 are KGHSH and LQKENI. The germline V and J ends were trimmed by 2 bases and 2 bases, with 13 bases remaining between them. The length of the CDR3 is 15 residues.

The rearrangement links TRBV18 to TRBJ2-7, with D perhaps TRBD1 or TRBD2 (6 bases each). The clonotype was recovered from a woman aged 60-70 years in good health. The sample taken for sequencing was blood. For the CDR3, the DNA is TGTGCCAGCTCACCATCTCGGGGGCAGCCCTACGAGCAGTACTTC. It translates to CASSPSRGQPYEQYF.